This T cell receptor beta chain was sequenced in a study of T cell repertoires in aging, cancer and after chemotherapy. Study-level background: Over several months to years, re-sampled healthy donor repertoires clearly shared clones.

Whole-study results and caveats: Age-matched healthy donors had significantly more diverse, less clonal blood TCR repertoires than untreated cancer patients. Loss of evenness, beyond lost richness, contributed to age-related TCR diversity decline in cancer patients.

Amplification of TCR beta used genomic DNA extracted from peripheral blood. Rearranged V-D-J TRB sequences were amplified with a mixed TRB-A/B primer pool. One entry per CDR3 protein results from TCRdb running MiXCR on the multiplex PCR reads. Of around 16,000 distinct CDR3 sequences listed, about 50% were seen once; the top ten hold roughly a tenth. For this clonotype: The target antigen is unknown.

V lost 0 bases and J lost 5, with 13 bases in between. Germline V gene sequence: CDR1 KGHSH, CDR2 LQKENI. The CDR3 is 15 amino acids. Sequencing used blood. The source is a human donor in good health. The chain recombines TRBV18 with TRBJ2-5, with D possibly being TRBD1 (6 bases). Written as DNA, the CDR3 is TGTGCCAGCTCACCACCGGCTGGGGGCGCGGAGACCCAGTACTTC. This translates into CASSPPAGGAETQYF.